These T cell receptor beta chains were read from a single sample in a study of naive CD8 T cells in extremely preterm neonates. This table comes from immunoSEQ multiplex PCR, and its TCRdb copy is limited to in-frame clones, with some not included. Of about 7,600 clones detected, approximately 97% appear once; the ten largest clones hold 2.5% to 3.5%. The sequenced sample was naive CD8+ T cells from blood. Receptor source: a human donor in good health. CDR3s include the opening cysteine and the closing phenylalanine or tryptophan. Fields, in order: D gene, V gene, clone size, J gene, CDR3 length, CDR3 protein, CDR3 DNA. D genes are given only for firm matches. The size field is filled for only some rows; it gives once, few, many or a size class.

d_call: -; v_call: TRBV29-1; clone_size: -; j_call: TRBJ2-2; cdr3_length: 13; cdr3_aa: CSVGSDLNGELFF; cdr3_nt: TGCAGCGTTGGGTCGGACTTGAACGGGGAGCTGTTTTTT
d_call: -; v_call: TRBV6-5; clone_size: -; j_call: TRBJ2-1; cdr3_length: 13; cdr3_aa: CASRILGNNEQFF; cdr3_nt: TGTGCCAGCAGGATTCTGGGCAACAATGAGCAGTTCTTC
d_call: TRBD1; v_call: TRBV7-2; clone_size: -; j_call: TRBJ2-6; cdr3_length: 17; cdr3_aa: CASSPGTGLSGANVLTF; cdr3_nt: TGTGCCAGCAGTCCCGGGACAGGGCTTAGTGGGGCCAACGTCCTGACTTTC
d_call: -; v_call: TRBV5-5; clone_size: -; j_call: TRBJ2-7; cdr3_length: 14; cdr3_aa: CASSLGLGAYEQYF; cdr3_nt: TGTGCCAGCAGCTTGGGTCTTGGGGCGTACGAGCAGTACTTC
d_call: -; v_call: TRBV19; clone_size: -; j_call: TRBJ1-5; cdr3_length: 16; cdr3_aa: CASSISDRYSNQPQHF; cdr3_nt: TGTGCCAGTAGTATTTCAGACAGGTATAGCAATCAGCCCCAGCATTTT
d_call: TRBD2; v_call: TRBV2; clone_size: -; j_call: TRBJ2-7; cdr3_length: 15; cdr3_aa: CASSHGTSGGYEQYF; cdr3_nt: TGTGCCAGCAGCCACGGGACTAGCGGGGGTTACGAGCAGTACTTC
d_call: TRBD1; v_call: TRBV14; clone_size: -; j_call: TRBJ2-1; cdr3_length: 13; cdr3_aa: CASSLGQGDEQFF; cdr3_nt: TGTGCCAGCAGCCTTGGACAGGGCGATGAGCAGTTCTTC
d_call: TRBD2; v_call: TRBV4-3; clone_size: -; j_call: TRBJ2-1; cdr3_length: 16; cdr3_aa: CASSQSGRTSGIEQFF; cdr3_nt: TGCGCCAGCAGCCAGTCAGGAAGGACTAGCGGGATTGAGCAGTTCTTC
d_call: -; v_call: TRBV25-1; clone_size: -; j_call: TRBJ1-1; cdr3_length: 15; cdr3_aa: CASSPEQIMNTEAFF; cdr3_nt: TGTGCCAGCAGTCCAGAACAGATCATGAACACTGAAGCTTTCTTT
d_call: TRBD1; v_call: TRBV13; clone_size: -; j_call: TRBJ1-2; cdr3_length: 13; cdr3_aa: CASSPDRGYGYTF; cdr3_nt: TGTGCCAGCAGCCCGGACAGGGGCTATGGCTACACCTTC
d_call: -; v_call: TRBV6-5; clone_size: -; j_call: TRBJ1-1; cdr3_length: 13; cdr3_aa: CASSLDGGTEAFF; cdr3_nt: TGTGCCAGCAGTCTCGACGGAGGCACTGAAGCTTTCTTT
d_call: TRBD1; v_call: TRBV15; clone_size: -; j_call: TRBJ1-4; cdr3_length: 16; cdr3_aa: CATSFPYRGRYEKLFF; cdr3_nt: TGTGCCACCAGCTTCCCCTACAGGGGGCGGTACGAAAAACTGTTTTTT
d_call: -; v_call: TRBV30; clone_size: -; j_call: TRBJ2-2; cdr3_length: 14; cdr3_aa: CAWSRGIRSGELFF; cdr3_nt: TGTGCCTGGAGTCGGGGGATCCGATCCGGGGAGCTGTTTTTT
d_call: TRBD1; v_call: TRBV27; clone_size: -; j_call: TRBJ2-7; cdr3_length: 14; cdr3_aa: CASSSTGGGYEQYF; cdr3_nt: TGTGCCAGCAGCTCCACAGGGGGCGGGTACGAGCAGTACTTC
d_call: TRBD1; v_call: TRBV27; clone_size: -; j_call: TRBJ2-5; cdr3_length: 13; cdr3_aa: CASSDRGMETQYF; cdr3_nt: TGTGCCAGCAGCGACAGGGGAATGGAGACCCAGTACTTC
d_call: -; v_call: TRBV4-1; clone_size: -; j_call: TRBJ1-1; cdr3_length: 17; cdr3_aa: CASSQSGGVGWNTEAFF; cdr3_nt: TGCGCCAGCAGCCAATCGGGGGGCGTGGGGTGGAACACTGAAGCTTTCTTT
d_call: -; v_call: TRBV10-2; clone_size: -; j_call: TRBJ1-1; cdr3_length: 14; cdr3_aa: CASSSIGDNTEAFF; cdr3_nt: TGCGCCAGCAGCTCGATCGGGGATAACACTGAAGCTTTCTTT
d_call: TRBD1; v_call: TRBV19; clone_size: -; j_call: TRBJ1-5; cdr3_length: 16; cdr3_aa: CASSIAGQGANQPQHF; cdr3_nt: TGTGCCAGTAGTATAGCCGGACAGGGGGCGAATCAGCCCCAGCATTTT
d_call: TRBD1; v_call: TRBV5-4; clone_size: -; j_call: TRBJ1-6; cdr3_length: 16; cdr3_aa: CASTVGTERNNSPLHF; cdr3_nt: TGTGCCAGCACCGTAGGGACAGAGAGAAATAATTCACCCCTCCACTTT
d_call: -; v_call: TRBV7-9; clone_size: once; j_call: TRBJ1-2; cdr3_length: 11; cdr3_aa: CASSLGRGYTF; cdr3_nt: TGTGCCAGCAGCTTAGGTCGGGGCTACACCTTC
d_call: -; v_call: TRBV5-6; clone_size: -; j_call: TRBJ2-1; cdr3_length: 14; cdr3_aa: CASSTGTPSRGQFF; cdr3_nt: TGTGCCAGCAGCACTGGGACTCCCAGCAGAGGGCAGTTCTTC
d_call: TRBD1; v_call: TRBV2; clone_size: -; j_call: TRBJ2-3; cdr3_length: 16; cdr3_aa: CASSEATGGSTDTQYF; cdr3_nt: TGTGCCAGCAGTGAAGCGACAGGGGGCAGCACAGATACGCAGTATTTT
d_call: TRBD1; v_call: TRBV29-1; clone_size: -; j_call: TRBJ2-3; cdr3_length: 15; cdr3_aa: CSVEDRAGGPDTQYF; cdr3_nt: TGCAGCGTTGAAGATCGGGCAGGGGGCCCAGATACGCAGTATTTT
d_call: TRBD1; v_call: TRBV11-2; clone_size: -; j_call: TRBJ1-1; cdr3_length: 15; cdr3_aa: CASSLAPGQGREAFF; cdr3_nt: TGTGCCAGCAGCCTGGCCCCGGGACAGGGGAGGGAAGCTTTCTTT
d_call: TRBD1; v_call: TRBV2; clone_size: -; j_call: TRBJ2-5; cdr3_length: 15; cdr3_aa: CASSDPSGGLETQYF; cdr3_nt: TGTGCCAGCAGTGACCCGTCAGGGGGTTTGGAGACCCAGTACTTC
d_call: -; v_call: TRBV7-6; clone_size: -; j_call: TRBJ2-7; cdr3_length: 17; cdr3_aa: CASSLGTTARSSYEQYF; cdr3_nt: TGTGCCAGCAGCTTAGGGACGACAGCCAGGAGCTCCTACGAGCAGTACTTC
d_call: -; v_call: TRBV5-8; clone_size: -; j_call: TRBJ2-3; cdr3_length: 16; cdr3_aa: CAGSVVGAGSIDTQYF; cdr3_nt: TGTGCCGGCTCCGTAGTGGGGGCAGGTTCGATAGATACGCAGTATTTT
d_call: -; v_call: TRBV2; clone_size: -; j_call: TRBJ1-2; cdr3_length: 14; cdr3_aa: CASSAWSRGYGYTF; cdr3_nt: TGTGCCAGCAGTGCATGGTCCAGGGGTTATGGCTACACCTTC
d_call: -; v_call: TRBV28; clone_size: -; j_call: TRBJ2-2; cdr3_length: 16; cdr3_aa: CASSLYPGQSTGELFF; cdr3_nt: TGTGCCAGCAGTTTATACCCGGGACAAAGCACCGGGGAGCTGTTTTTT
d_call: TRBD1; v_call: TRBV2; clone_size: -; j_call: TRBJ1-1; cdr3_length: 18; cdr3_aa: CASREWVGTGVMNTEAFF; cdr3_nt: TGTGCCAGCAGGGAATGGGTCGGGACAGGGGTAATGAACACTGAAGCTTTCTTT
d_call: -; v_call: TRBV7-3; clone_size: -; j_call: TRBJ2-1; cdr3_length: 13; cdr3_aa: CASSLDTYNEQFF; cdr3_nt: TGTGCCAGCAGCTTAGACACATACAATGAGCAGTTCTTC
d_call: TRBD1; v_call: TRBV19; clone_size: -; j_call: TRBJ1-5; cdr3_length: 15; cdr3_aa: CARAGTGVCGQPQHF; cdr3_nt: TGTGCCAGAGCCGGGACAGGGGTCTGCGGTCAGCCCCAGCATTTT
d_call: TRBD1; v_call: TRBV5-7; clone_size: -; j_call: TRBJ2-7; cdr3_length: 13; cdr3_aa: CASSPDRGNEQYF; cdr3_nt: TGTGCCAGCAGCCCGGACAGGGGCAACGAGCAGTACTTC
d_call: -; v_call: TRBV9; clone_size: -; j_call: TRBJ1-1; cdr3_length: 14; cdr3_aa: CASSVATVGPEAFF; cdr3_nt: TGTGCCAGCAGCGTAGCTACGGTGGGGCCTGAAGCTTTCTTT
d_call: TRBD1; v_call: TRBV14; clone_size: -; j_call: TRBJ2-1; cdr3_length: 17; cdr3_aa: CASSHGIGTVNYNEQFF; cdr3_nt: TGTGCCAGCAGCCATGGAATCGGGACAGTAAATTACAATGAGCAGTTCTTC
d_call: TRBD2; v_call: TRBV7-2; clone_size: -; j_call: TRBJ2-3; cdr3_length: 16; cdr3_aa: CASRPDLAGVTDTQYF; cdr3_nt: TGTGCCAGCAGACCCGACCTAGCGGGAGTCACAGATACGCAGTATTTT
d_call: TRBD1; v_call: TRBV14; clone_size: -; j_call: TRBJ1-4; cdr3_length: 15; cdr3_aa: CASSQTGSYNEKLFF; cdr3_nt: TGTGCCAGCAGCCAGACAGGGTCTTATAATGAAAAACTGTTTTTT
d_call: -; v_call: TRBV7-8; clone_size: -; j_call: TRBJ1-1; cdr3_length: 13; cdr3_aa: CASLTGMNTEAFF; cdr3_nt: TGTGCCAGCCTCACAGGGATGAACACTGAAGCTTTCTTT